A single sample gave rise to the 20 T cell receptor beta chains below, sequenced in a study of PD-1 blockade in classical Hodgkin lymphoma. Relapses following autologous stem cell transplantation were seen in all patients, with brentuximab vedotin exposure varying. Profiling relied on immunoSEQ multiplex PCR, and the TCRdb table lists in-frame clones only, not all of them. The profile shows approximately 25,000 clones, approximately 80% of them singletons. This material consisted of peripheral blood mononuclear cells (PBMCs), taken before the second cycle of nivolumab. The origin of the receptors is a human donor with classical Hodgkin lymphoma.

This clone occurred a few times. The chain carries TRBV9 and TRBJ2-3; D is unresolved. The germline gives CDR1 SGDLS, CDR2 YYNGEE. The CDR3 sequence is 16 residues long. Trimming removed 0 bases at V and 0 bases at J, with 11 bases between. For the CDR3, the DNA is TGTGCCAGCAGCGTAGCGCGGAGTACTAGCACAGATACGCAGTATTTT. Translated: CASSVARSTSTDTQYF.

CDR3 DNA sequence: TGTGCCAGCAGTTACGGGGAGCGAACTGAAGCTTTCTTT. It translates to CASSYGERTEAFF. The chain couples TRBV6-6 to TRBJ1-1; D is unresolved. The V end was cut by 2 bases, the J end by 5 bases, with 9 bases between. The CDR3 loop spans 13 amino acids. CDR1 and CDR2 (germline): MNHNY, SVGAGI (reference sequence).

CDR3 loop: CASSPRRGFQGSNEQFF. As DNA, the CDR3 is TGTGCCAGCAGCCCAAGGAGGGGGTTCCAAGGGTCCAATGAGCAGTTCTTC. The chain carries TRBV14 and TRBJ2-1, with D perhaps being TRBD1 or TRBD2 (6 bases each). CDR1 and CDR2 from the germline V gene are SGHDN and FVKESK. Trimming shortened V by 4 bases and J by 6 bases, and 22 bases separated the two germline ends. This CDR3 is 17 amino acids long.

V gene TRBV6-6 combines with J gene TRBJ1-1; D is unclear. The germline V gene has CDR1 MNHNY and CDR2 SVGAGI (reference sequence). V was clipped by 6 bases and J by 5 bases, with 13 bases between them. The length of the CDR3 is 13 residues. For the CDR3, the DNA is TGTGCCAGCAGCCCCGGGGTAAGGACTGAAGCTTTCTTT. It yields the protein CASSPGVRTEAFF.

As DNA, the CDR3 is TGTGCCAGCAGCCTTACTAGCGGGAGGGCCCACGAGCAGTACTTC. It yields the protein CASSLTSGRAHEQYF. This chain links TRBV7-9 with TRBJ2-7; TRBD2 matches at 13 bases. CDR1 SEHNR and CDR2 FQNEAQ come from the germline V gene (reference sequence). The CDR3 is made up of 15 amino acids. V was clipped by 5 bases and J by 5 bases; unmatched bases: 6.

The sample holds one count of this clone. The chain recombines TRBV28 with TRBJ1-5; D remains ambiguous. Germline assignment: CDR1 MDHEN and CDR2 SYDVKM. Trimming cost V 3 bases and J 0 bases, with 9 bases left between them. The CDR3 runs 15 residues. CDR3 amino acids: CASSLDAHSNQPQHF. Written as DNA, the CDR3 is TGTGCCAGCAGTTTGGACGCACATAGCAATCAGCCCCAGCATTTT. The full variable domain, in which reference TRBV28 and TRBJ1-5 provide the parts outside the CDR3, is DVKVTQSSRYLVKRTGEKVFLECVQDMDHENMFWYRQDPGLGLRLIYFSYDVKMKEKGDIPEGYSVSREKKERFSLILESASTNQTSMYLCASSLDAHSNQPQHFGDGTRLSIL.

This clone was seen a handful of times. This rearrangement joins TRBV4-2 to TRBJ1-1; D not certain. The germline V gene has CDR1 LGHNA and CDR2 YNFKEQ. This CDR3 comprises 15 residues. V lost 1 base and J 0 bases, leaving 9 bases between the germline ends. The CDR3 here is CASSQVEGLNTEAFF. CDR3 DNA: TGTGCCAGCAGCCAAGTAGAAGGGCTGAACACTGAAGCTTTCTTT.

DNA of the CDR3: TGTGCCAGCAGCTTTCTACAGGGCTCTAACTATGGCTACACCTTC. It yields the protein CASSFLQGSNYGYTF. This chain connects TRBV7-9 to TRBJ1-2; the D gene is possibly TRBD1 (6 bases). CDR1 is SEHNR, CDR2 FQNEAQ, per germline (reference sequence). V dropped 3 bases and J dropped 0 bases, with 11 bases sitting between them. This CDR3 spans 15 amino acids.

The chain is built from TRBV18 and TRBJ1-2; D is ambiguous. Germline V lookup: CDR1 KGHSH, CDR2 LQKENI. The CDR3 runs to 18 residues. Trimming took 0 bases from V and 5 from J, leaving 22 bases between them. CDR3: CASSPPSLLTYYKYGYTF. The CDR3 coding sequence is TGTGCCAGCTCACCACCCAGCCTGTTAACCTACTACAAATATGGCTACACCTTC.

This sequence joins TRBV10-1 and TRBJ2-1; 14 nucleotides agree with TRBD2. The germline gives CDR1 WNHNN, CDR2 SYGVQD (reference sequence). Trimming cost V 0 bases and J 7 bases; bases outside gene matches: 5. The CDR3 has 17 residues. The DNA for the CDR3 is TGCGCCAGCAGTGAGTCGGGACTAGCGGGAGCCGTGAATGAGCAGTTCTTC. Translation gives CASSESGLAGAVNEQFF.

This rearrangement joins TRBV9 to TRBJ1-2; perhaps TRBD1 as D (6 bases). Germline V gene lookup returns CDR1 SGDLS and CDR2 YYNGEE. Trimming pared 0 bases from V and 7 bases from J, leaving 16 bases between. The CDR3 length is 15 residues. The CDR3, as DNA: TGTGCCAGCAGCGTAGATCACTCAGGGGCGGCTGGCTACACCTTC. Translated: CASSVDHSGAAGYTF.

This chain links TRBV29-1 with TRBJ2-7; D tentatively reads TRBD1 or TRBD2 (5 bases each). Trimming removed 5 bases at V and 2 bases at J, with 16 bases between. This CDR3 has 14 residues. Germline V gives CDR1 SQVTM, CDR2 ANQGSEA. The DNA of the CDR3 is TGCAGCGTTAAATCCGGGACCCTGGCCTACGAGCAGTACTTC. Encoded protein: CSVKSGTLAYEQYF.

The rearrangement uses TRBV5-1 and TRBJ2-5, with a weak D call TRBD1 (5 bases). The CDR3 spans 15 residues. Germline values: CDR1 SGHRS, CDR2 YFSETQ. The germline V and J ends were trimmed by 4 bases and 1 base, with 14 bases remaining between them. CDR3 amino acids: CASSVLGQPQETQYF. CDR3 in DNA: TGCGCCAGCAGCGTTTTGGGGCAGCCCCAAGAGACCCAGTACTTC.

As DNA, the CDR3 is TGCGCCAGCAGCTTAGTGGAAAACTTAGCCTACGAGCAGTACTTC. This codes for CASSLVENLAYEQYF. The gene calls are TRBV5-1 and TRBJ2-7; D is undetermined. Germline V gene lookup returns CDR1 SGHRS and CDR2 YFSETQ. CDR3 length: 15 amino acids. The ends were cut back, 2 bases at V and 2 bases at J, with 14 bases in the middle.

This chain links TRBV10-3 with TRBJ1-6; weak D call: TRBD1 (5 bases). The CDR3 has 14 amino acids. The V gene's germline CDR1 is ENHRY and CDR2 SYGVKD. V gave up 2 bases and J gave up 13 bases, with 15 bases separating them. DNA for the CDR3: TGTGCCATCAGTGAGGGGGACGGTGGGGCCCCCCTCCACTTT. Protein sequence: CAISEGDGGAPLHF.

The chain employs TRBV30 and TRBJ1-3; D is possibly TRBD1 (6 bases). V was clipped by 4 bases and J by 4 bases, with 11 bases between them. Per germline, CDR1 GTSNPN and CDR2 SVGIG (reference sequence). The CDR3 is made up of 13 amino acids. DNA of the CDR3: TGTGCCTGGAAGGGTCAGGGGGGAAACACCATATATTTT. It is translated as CAWKGQGGNTIYF.

Here the CDR3 reads CASSFRDGQETQYF. The CDR3 DNA is TGTGCCAGCAGCTTCAGGGACGGACAAGAGACCCAGTACTTC. The gene calls are TRBV5-4 and TRBJ2-5; D may match TRBD1 or TRBD2 (5 bases each). Germline V gene lookup returns CDR1 SGHNT and CDR2 YYREEE (reference sequence). This CDR3 spans 14 amino acids. Between the trimmed V and J ends, which lost 2 bases and 2 bases, there was a span of 10 bases.

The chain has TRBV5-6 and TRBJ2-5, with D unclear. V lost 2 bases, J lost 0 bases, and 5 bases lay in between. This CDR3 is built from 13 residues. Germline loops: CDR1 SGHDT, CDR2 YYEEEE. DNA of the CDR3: TGTGCCAGCAGCTTACATCACCAAGAGACCCAGTACTTC. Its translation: CASSLHHQETQYF.

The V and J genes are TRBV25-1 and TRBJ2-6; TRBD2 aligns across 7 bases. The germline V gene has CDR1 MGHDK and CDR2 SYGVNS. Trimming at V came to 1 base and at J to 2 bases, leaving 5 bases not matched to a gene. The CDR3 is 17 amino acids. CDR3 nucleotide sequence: TGTGCCAGCAGTGAATTGTCCCGGGAGGCTGGGGCCAACGTCCTGACTTTC. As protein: CASSELSREAGANVLTF. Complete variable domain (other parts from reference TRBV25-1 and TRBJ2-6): EADIYQTPRYLVIGTGKKITLECSQTMGHDKMYWYQQDPGMELHLIHYSYGVNSTEKGDLSSESTVSRIRTEHFPLTLESARPSHTSQYLCASSELSREAGANVLTFGAGSRLTVL.

For the CDR3, the DNA is TGTGCCAGTAGTAAAAACCGGGACAGTTACTACGAGCAGTACTTC. Protein: CASSKNRDSYYEQYF. This chain joins TRBV19 and TRBJ2-7, with 7 positions matching TRBD1. After removal of 4 bases from V and 3 bases from J, the junction contained 9 bases not matched to a gene. The CDR3 extends over 15 amino acids. From germline, CDR1 is LNHDA and CDR2 SQIVND (reference sequence).